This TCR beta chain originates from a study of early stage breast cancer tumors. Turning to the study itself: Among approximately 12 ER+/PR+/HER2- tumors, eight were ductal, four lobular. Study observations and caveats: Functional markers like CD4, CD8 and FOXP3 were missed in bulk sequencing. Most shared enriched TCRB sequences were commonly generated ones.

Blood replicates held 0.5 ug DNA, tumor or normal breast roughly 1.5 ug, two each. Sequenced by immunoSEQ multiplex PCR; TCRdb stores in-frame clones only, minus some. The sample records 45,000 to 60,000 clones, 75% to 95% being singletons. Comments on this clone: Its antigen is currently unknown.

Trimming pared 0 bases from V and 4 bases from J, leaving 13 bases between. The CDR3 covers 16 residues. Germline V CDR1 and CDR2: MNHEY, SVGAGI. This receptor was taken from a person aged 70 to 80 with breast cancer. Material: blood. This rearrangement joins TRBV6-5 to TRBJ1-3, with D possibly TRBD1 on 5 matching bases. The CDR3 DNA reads TGTGCCAGCAGTTACTCATTAGCAGGGTCCGGAAACACCATATATTTT. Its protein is CASSYSLAGSGNTIYF.